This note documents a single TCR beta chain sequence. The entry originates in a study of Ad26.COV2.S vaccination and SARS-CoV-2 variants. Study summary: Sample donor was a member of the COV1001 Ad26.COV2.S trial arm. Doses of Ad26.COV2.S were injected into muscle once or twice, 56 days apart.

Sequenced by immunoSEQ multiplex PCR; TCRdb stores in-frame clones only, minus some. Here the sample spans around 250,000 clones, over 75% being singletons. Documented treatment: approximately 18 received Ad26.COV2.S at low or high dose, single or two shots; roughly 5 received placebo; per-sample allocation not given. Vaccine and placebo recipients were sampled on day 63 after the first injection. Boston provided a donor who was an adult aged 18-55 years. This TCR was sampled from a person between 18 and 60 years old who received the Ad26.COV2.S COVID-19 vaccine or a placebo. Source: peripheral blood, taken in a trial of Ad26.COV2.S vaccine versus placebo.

This CDR3 is CASSPVLGLAGARVTQYF. The CDR3 DNA is TGTGCCAGCTCACCGGTGCTGGGACTAGCGGGAGCCCGAGTGACCCAGTACTTC. The chain recombines TRBV18 with TRBJ2-5, with 14 nucleotides matching TRBD2. The trim removed 3 bases at V and 7 bases at J, leaving 13 bases unmatched. Per the germline V gene, CDR1 is KGHSH and CDR2 is LQKENI. The length of the CDR3 is 18 residues.